These T cell receptor beta chains were read from a single sample in a study of vaccination effects on CD4 cells after COVID-19. The data were produced by immunoSEQ multiplex PCR, yet TCRdb's version contains in-frame clones alone and is incomplete. In the table there are around 30,000 clones, 55% to 75% of which are singletons. These receptors' targets are unknown. The sequencing here drew on CD4+ T cells from PBMCs cultured with HCoV-229E spike peptides, taken before COVID-19 vaccination. These receptors came from a human donor who received a COVID-19 vaccine. CDR3s include the opening cysteine and the closing phenylalanine or tryptophan. The order of the fields is V gene, D gene, J gene, clone size, CDR3 protein, CDR3 DNA. D genes are given only for firm matches. Size values are once, few and many counts, or a class for expanded clones, and some rows have none.

v_call: TRBV19
d_call: -
j_call: TRBJ1-1
clone_size: -
cdr3_aa: CASSYTGPTEAFF
cdr3_nt: TGTGCCAGTAGTTATACAGGGCCCACTGAAGCTTTCTTT

v_call: TRBV29-1
d_call: -
j_call: TRBJ1-2
clone_size: -
cdr3_aa: CSARGSGYTF
cdr3_nt: TGCAGCGCCAGGGGAAGTGGCTACACCTTC

v_call: TRBV28
d_call: TRBD2
j_call: TRBJ2-1
clone_size: -
cdr3_aa: CASSVAGGVSSYNEQFF
cdr3_nt: TGTGCCAGCAGCGTAGCGGGAGGGGTCAGCTCCTACAATGAGCAGTTCTTC

v_call: TRBV6-5
d_call: -
j_call: TRBJ1-1
clone_size: -
cdr3_aa: CASSYIGNTEAFF
cdr3_nt: TGTGCCAGCAGTTACATAGGGAACACTGAAGCTTTCTTT

v_call: TRBV18
d_call: TRBD1
j_call: TRBJ2-6
clone_size: -
cdr3_aa: CASSPTPAQGAGANVLTF
cdr3_nt: TGTGCCAGCTCACCAACGCCCGCCCAGGGGGCTGGGGCCAACGTCCTGACTTTC

v_call: TRBV14
d_call: TRBD1
j_call: TRBJ1-1
clone_size: few
cdr3_aa: CASSRGTGFNTEAFF
cdr3_nt: TGTGCCAGCAGCCGAGGGACAGGGTTTAACACTGAAGCTTTCTTT

v_call: TRBV7-9
d_call: -
j_call: TRBJ2-5
clone_size: -
cdr3_aa: CASSLATGVGETQYF
cdr3_nt: TGTGCCAGCAGCTTAGCGACGGGGGTCGGGGAGACCCAGTACTTC

v_call: TRBV4-1
d_call: TRBD2
j_call: TRBJ2-1
clone_size: -
cdr3_aa: CASSQAGLGRSEQFF
cdr3_nt: TGCGCCAGCAGCCAGGCGGGACTAGGAAGGTCTGAGCAGTTCTTC

v_call: TRBV6-4
d_call: TRBD2
j_call: TRBJ2-1
clone_size: once
cdr3_aa: CASSDLRRTSAPSSYNEQFF
cdr3_nt: TGTGCCAGCAGTGATTTAAGGAGGACTAGCGCCCCGAGCTCCTACAATGAGCAGTTCTTC

v_call: TRBV4-3
d_call: TRBD2
j_call: TRBJ2-3
clone_size: -
cdr3_aa: CASSLSGTSGGALGRVTQYF
cdr3_nt: TGCGCCAGCAGCCTTAGCGGGACTAGCGGGGGGGCCTTGGGTAGGGTTACGCAGTATTTT